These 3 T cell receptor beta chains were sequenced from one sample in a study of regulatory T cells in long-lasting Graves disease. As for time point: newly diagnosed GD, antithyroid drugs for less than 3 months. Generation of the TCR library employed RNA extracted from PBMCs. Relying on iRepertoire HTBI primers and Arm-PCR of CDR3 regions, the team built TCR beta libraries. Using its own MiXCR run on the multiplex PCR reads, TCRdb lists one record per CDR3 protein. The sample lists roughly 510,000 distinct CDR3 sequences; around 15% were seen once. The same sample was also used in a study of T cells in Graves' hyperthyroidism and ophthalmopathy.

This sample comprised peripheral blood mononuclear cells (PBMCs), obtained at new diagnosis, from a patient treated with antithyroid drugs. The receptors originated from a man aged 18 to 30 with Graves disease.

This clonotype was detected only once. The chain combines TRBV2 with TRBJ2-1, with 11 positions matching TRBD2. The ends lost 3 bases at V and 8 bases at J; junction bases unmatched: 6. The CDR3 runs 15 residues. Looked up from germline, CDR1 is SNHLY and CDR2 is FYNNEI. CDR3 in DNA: TGTGCCAGCAGTGAGCGGCTAGCGGGAGGCTATGAGCAGTTCTTC. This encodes CASSERLAGGYEQFF.

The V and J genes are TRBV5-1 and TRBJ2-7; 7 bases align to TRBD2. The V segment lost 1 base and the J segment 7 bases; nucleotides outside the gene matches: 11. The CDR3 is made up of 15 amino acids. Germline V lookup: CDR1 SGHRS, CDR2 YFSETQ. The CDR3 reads CASSLRLAGYNEQYF. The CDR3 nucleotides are TGCGCCAGCAGCTTGCGACTAGCAGGCTACAATGAGCAGTACTTC. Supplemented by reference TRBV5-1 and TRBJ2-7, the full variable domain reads KAGVTQTPRYLIKTRGQQVTLSCSPISGHRSVSWYQQTPGQGLQFLFEYFSETQRNKGNFPGRFSGRQFSNSRSEMNVSTLELGDSALYLCASSLRLAGYNEQYFGPGTRLTVT.

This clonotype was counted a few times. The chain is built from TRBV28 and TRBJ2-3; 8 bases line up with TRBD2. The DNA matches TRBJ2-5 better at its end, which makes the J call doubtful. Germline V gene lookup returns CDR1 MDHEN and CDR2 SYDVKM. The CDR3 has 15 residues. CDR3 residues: CASSFQGLESETQYF. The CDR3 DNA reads TGTGCCAGCAGTTTTCAGGGACTAGAGTCAGAGACCCAGTACTTC.